The 8 T cell receptor beta chains in this list originate from one sample, sequenced in a study of T cells in Graves' hyperthyroidism and ophthalmopathy. RNA transcripts gave rise to amplified TCR beta CDR3 regions. HTBI primers were the set used in a first-round RT-PCR of the TCR CDR3. TCRdb passed the multiplex PCR reads through MiXCR, listing each CDR3 protein once. The sample lists hundreds of thousands of distinct CDR3 sequences; approximately 40% were seen once. Sequencing was carried out using blood. These receptors all come from a woman in her thirties or forties with Graves' hyperthyroidism.

The table lists this clonotype with many counts. This chain connects TRBV7-9 to TRBJ1-1, with D unclear. The CDR3 length is 14 residues. The ends were cut back, 5 bases at V and 0 bases at J, with 10 bases in the middle. Germline V lookup: CDR1 SEHNR, CDR2 FQNEAQ (reference sequence). CDR3 sequence reads: CASSLIALNTEAFF. The CDR3 region has the DNA TGTGCCAGCAGCCTAATAGCCTTGAACACTGAAGCTTTCTTT.

The chain joins TRBV6-1 to TRBJ2-5; D remains unclear. Germline V lookup: CDR1 MNHNS, CDR2 SASEGT. The length of the CDR3 is 14 residues. Deletions cut 3 bases from V and 4 bases from J, with 12 bases between. CDR3 sequence: CASSDSLGLETQYF. The CDR3 DNA is TGTGCCAGCAGTGATAGTTTGGGCTTAGAGACCCAGTACTTC.

The chain is built from TRBV6-5 and TRBJ1-1; the match to TRBD1 covers 9 bases. Germline V gene data show CDR1 as MNHEY and CDR2 as SVGAGI. The V segment lost 11 bases and the J segment 7 bases; nucleotides outside the gene matches: 11. The CDR3 is 13 amino acids. This CDR3 reads CAGRSGQGNEAFF. DNA of the CDR3: TGTGCCGGCCGGTCCGGACAGGGGAATGAAGCTTTCTTT.

A word on this clonotype: The junction differs from germline at one of its ends, possibly a read error. V and J are TRBV10-3 and TRBJ1-1; no firm D call. Germline V gene sequence: CDR1 ENHRY, CDR2 SYGVKD. There are 12 residues in the CDR3. The DNA of the CDR3 is TGTGCCAGCAGTTACGGTTTATCTAAAGCTTTCTTT. This encodes CASSYGLSKAFF.

The table lists this clonotype with many counts. The V and J genes are TRBV7-2 and TRBJ2-5, with D perhaps TRBD2 (7 bases). The CDR3 is made up of 17 amino acids. Germline lookup yields CDR1 SGHTA and CDR2 FQGNSA. V lost 1 base and J lost 4, with 19 bases in between. CDR3 bases: TGTGCCAGCAGCTTAGTTCATATGGGGGGGCGAGGAGAGACCCAGTACTTC. This sequence encodes CASSLVHMGGRGETQYF. Full variable domain (remainder filled in from reference TRBV7-2 and TRBJ2-5): GAGVSQSPSNKVTEKGKDVELRCDPISGHTALYWYRQSLGQGLEFLIYFQGNSAPDKSGLPSDRFSAERTGGSVSTLTIQRTQQEDSAVYLCASSLVHMGGRGETQYFGPGTRLLVL.

This clonotype was counted ten times or more. The V and J genes are TRBV24-1 and TRBJ1-5, with TRBD1 identical over 11 bases. The CDR3 loop spans 19 amino acids. The V gene's germline CDR1 is KGHDR and CDR2 SFDVKD. J was trimmed by 6 bases and V by 4 bases; bases with no gene match: 16. CDR3 sequence (DNA): TGTGCCACCAGTGAAAAAGGACAGGGGGCGTCCTACCGGGGTCAGCCCCAGCATTTT. It translates to CATSEKGQGASYRGQPQHF.

This chain links TRBV20-1 with TRBJ1-5; D remains unclear. The germline CDR1 and CDR2 sequences are DFQATT and SNEGSKA (reference sequence). With 0 bases removed from V and 5 bases from J, the gap between germline ends came to 14 bases. CDR3 length: 15 residues. CDR3 coding DNA: TGCAGTGCTAGAGATCGGCGCAGTCCAGATCAGCCCCAGCATTTT. Translating gives CSARDRRSPDQPQHF.

The chain is built from TRBV29-1 and TRBJ1-1; D uncertain. Germline-derived CDR1 and CDR2 are SQVTM and ANQGSEA. Deletions cut 5 bases from V and 11 bases from J, with 12 bases between. The CDR3 consists of 10 residues. Written as DNA, the CDR3 is TGCAGCGTTAAGGACGGGTCGGCTTTCTTT. This codes for CSVKDGSAFF. The complete variable domain, with remaining parts taken from reference TRBV29-1 and TRBJ1-1, reads SAVISQKPSRDICQRGTSLTIQCQVDSQVTMMFWYRQQPGQSLTLIATANQGSEATYESGFVIDKFPISRPNLTFSTLTVSNMSPEDSSIYLCSVKDGSAFFGQGTRLTVV.